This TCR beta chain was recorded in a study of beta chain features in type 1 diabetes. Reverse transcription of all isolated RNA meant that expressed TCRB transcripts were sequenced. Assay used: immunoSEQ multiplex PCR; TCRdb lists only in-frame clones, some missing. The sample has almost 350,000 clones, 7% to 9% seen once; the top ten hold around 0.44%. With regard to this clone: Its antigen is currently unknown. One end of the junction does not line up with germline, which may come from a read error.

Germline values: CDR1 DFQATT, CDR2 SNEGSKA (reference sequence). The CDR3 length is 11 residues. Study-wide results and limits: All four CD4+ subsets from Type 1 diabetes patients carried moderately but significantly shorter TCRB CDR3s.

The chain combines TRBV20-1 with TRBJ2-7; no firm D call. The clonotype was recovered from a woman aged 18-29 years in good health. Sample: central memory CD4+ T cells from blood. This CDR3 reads CRASSPYEQYF. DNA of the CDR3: TGCAGGGCTAGTTCGCCCTACGAGCAGTACTTC.